This entry features one T cell receptor beta chain sequence. What it binds is unknown. Sequencing used immunoSEQ multiplex PCR; TCRdb keeps in-frame clones, though not all of them. The data contain 4,500 to 6,000 clones, around 60% of them seen just once; the ten biggest clones take up about 42%. This record belongs to a study of CD8 T cell repertoires and HIV-1 epitope variants. Study summary: Enriched T cells were co-cultured with equal numbers of autologous T cell-negative antigen-presenting cells.

Between the trimmed V and J ends, which lost 0 bases and 6 bases, there was a span of 12 bases. Germline loops: CDR1 SGHAT, CDR2 FQNNGV. The CDR3 loop spans 15 amino acids. The chain joins TRBV11-2 to TRBJ1-5, with a possible D match to TRBD1 (5 bases). The sample was cultured CD8+ T cells derived from PBMCs. The clonotype originates from a male donor with HIV. The CDR3 sequence: CASSLDGGDGQPQHF. CDR3 bases: TGTGCCAGCAGCTTAGATGGGGGGGACGGTCAGCCCCAGCATTTT.